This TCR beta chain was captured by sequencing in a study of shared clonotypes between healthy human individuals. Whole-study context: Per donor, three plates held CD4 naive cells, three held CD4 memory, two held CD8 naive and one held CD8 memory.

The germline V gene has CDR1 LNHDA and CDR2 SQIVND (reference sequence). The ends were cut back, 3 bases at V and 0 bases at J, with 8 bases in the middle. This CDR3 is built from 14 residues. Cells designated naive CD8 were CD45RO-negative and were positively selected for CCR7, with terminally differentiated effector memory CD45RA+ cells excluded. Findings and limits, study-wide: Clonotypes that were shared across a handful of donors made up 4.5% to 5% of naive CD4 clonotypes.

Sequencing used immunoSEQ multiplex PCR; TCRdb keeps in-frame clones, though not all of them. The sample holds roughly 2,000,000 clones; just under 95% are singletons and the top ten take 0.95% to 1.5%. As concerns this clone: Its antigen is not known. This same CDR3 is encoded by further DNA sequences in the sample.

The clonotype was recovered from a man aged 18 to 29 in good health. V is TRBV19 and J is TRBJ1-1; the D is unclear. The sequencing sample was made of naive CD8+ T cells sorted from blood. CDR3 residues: CASSIGDMNTEAFF. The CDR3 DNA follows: TGTGCCAGTAGTATCGGAGACATGAACACTGAAGCTTTCTTT.